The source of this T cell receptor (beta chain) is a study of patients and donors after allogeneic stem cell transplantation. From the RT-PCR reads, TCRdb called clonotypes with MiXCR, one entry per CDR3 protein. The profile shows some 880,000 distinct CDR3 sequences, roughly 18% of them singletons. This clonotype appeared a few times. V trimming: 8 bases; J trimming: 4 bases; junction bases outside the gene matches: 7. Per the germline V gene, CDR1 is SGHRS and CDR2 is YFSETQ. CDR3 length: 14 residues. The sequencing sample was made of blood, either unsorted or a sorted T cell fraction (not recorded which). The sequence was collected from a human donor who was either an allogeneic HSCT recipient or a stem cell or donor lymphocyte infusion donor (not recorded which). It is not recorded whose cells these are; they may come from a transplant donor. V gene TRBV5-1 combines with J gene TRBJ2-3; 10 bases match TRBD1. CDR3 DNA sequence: TGCGCCAGTTCCGGACAGGGGGTCCCAGATACGCAGTATTTT. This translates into CASSGQGVPDTQYF. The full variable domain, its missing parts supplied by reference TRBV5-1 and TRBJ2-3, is KAGVTQTPRYLIKTRGQQVTLSCSPISGHRSVSWYQQTPGQGLQFLFEYFSETQRNKGNFPGRFSGRQFSNSRSEMNVSTLELGDSALYLCASSGQGVPDTQYFGPGTRLTVL.